One and the same sample provided the 3 T cell receptor beta chains below, sequenced in a study of patients and donors after allogeneic stem cell transplantation. MiXCR, applied by TCRdb to the RT-PCR reads, yields one record per CDR3 protein. The repertoire includes 800,000 to 1,000,000 distinct CDR3 sequences, more than 15% of them detected once, and roughly 6% sits in the top ten. The material sequenced was blood, either unsorted or a sorted T cell fraction (not recorded which). These receptors were taken from a human donor who was either an allogeneic HSCT recipient or a stem cell or donor lymphocyte infusion donor (not recorded which). It is not recorded whose cells these are; they may come from a transplant donor.

This clonotype was seen only a few times. The chain has TRBV2 and TRBJ2-3; a weak D match, TRBD2 (5 bases). V shed 8 bases and J shed 6 bases, with 18 bases lying between them. CDR1 and CDR2 from the germline V gene are SNHLY and FYNNEI. The CDR3 spans 14 residues. In nucleotides, the CDR3 is TGTGCCAGCGCCCGAGGCCTGGGAGTGGATACGCAGTATTTT. It specifies CASARGLGVDTQYF.

This clonotype occurred once. The chain uses TRBV3-1 and TRBJ1-3; D remains ambiguous. There are 14 residues in the CDR3. Trimming removed 6 bases at V and 4 bases at J, with 13 bases between. Germline V gene lookup returns CDR1 LGHDT and CDR2 YNNKEL (reference sequence). CDR3 loop: CASRDPMRGNTIYF. CDR3 bases: TGTGCCAGCAGGGATCCGATGAGGGGAAACACCATATATTTT.

At least ten counts were recorded for this clonotype. The chain uses TRBV12-3 or TRBV12-4 and TRBJ1-4; no clear D. CDR3 length equals 11 residues. Trimming stripped 3 bases from V and 10 bases from J, with 6 bases between. CDR3 in amino acids: CASSFGRKLFF. The CDR3 bases are TGTGCCAGCAGTTTTGGGCGAAAACTGTTTTTT.